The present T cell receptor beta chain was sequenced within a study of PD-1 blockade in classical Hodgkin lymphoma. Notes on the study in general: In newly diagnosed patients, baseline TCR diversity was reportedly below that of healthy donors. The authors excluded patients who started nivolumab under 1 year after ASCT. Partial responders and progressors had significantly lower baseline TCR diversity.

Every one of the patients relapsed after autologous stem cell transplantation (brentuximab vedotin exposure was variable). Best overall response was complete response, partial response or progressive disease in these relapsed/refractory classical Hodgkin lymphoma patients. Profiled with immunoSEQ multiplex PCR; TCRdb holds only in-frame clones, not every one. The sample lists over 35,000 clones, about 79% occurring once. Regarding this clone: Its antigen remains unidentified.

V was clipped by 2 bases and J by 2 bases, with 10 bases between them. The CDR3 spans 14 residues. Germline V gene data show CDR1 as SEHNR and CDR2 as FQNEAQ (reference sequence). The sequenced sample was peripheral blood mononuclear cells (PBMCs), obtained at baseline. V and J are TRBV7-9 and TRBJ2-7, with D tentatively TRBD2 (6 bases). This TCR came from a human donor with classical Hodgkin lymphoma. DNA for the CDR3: TGTGCCAGCAGCTTATCTAGCGCTCCCTACGAGCAGTACTTC. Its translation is CASSLSSAPYEQYF.